This T cell receptor beta chain was retrieved from a study of Ad26.COV2.S vaccination and SARS-CoV-2 variants. Overall study context: Donor joined the COV1001 Ad26.COV2.S trial arm. Participants got Ad26.COV2.S intramuscularly, once or twice 56 days apart.

Regarding this clone: Its antigen is not identified.

The table came from immunoSEQ multiplex PCR; TCRdb's copy has only in-frame clones and leaves some out. The table lists around 400,000 clones, over 75% of them singletons. The treatment was: roughly 19 received Ad26.COV2.S at low or high dose, single or two shots; 5 received placebo; per-sample allocation not given. After the first vaccine or placebo injection, samples were drawn on day 63. Findings and caveats of the study: The analyses of TCR breadth and depth may have understated the size of total T cell responses.

This receptor was obtained from a person between 18 and 65 years old who received the Ad26.COV2.S COVID-19 vaccine or a placebo. The sequenced sample was peripheral blood, obtained in a trial of Ad26.COV2.S vaccine versus placebo.

CDR3 in DNA: TGTGCCAGTAGTACCACACGACTAGCGGAATTTCATAATGAGCAGTTCTTC. As protein: CASSTTRLAEFHNEQFF. The V gene is TRBV19, the J gene TRBJ2-1; 9 bases fit TRBD2. The CDR3 has 17 amino acids. Germline lookup yields CDR1 LNHDA and CDR2 SQIVND (reference sequence). V shed 4 bases, J shed 7 bases, and the junction held 14 bases outside the gene matches.